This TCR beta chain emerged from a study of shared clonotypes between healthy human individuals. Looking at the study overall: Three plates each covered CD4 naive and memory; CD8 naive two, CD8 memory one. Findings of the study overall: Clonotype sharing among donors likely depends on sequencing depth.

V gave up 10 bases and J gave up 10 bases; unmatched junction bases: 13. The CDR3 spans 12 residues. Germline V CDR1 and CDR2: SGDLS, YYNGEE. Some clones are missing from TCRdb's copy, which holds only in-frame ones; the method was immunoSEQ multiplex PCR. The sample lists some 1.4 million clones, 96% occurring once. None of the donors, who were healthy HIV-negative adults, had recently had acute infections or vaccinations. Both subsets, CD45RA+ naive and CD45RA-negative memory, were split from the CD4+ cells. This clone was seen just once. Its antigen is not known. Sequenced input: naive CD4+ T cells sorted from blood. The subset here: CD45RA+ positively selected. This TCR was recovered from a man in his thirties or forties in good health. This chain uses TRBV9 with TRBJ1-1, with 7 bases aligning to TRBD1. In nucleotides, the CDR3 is TGTGCCCGTGGGAGGGGGCGCAAGGTAGCTTTCTTT. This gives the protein CARGRGRKVAFF.